There are a few counts of the clone carrying this T cell receptor (beta chain). Its target is not known. This sample is drawn from a study of cytomegalovirus exposure and HLA in healthy donors. Notes on the study in general: Accurate prediction of most subjects' HLA-A and HLA-B alleles from TCR beta sequences was reported. Presence/absence analyses treated sequencing depth as roughly uniform across donors.

V was pared by 2 bases and J by 4 bases, with 13 bases between. The CDR3 has 14 residues. Germline values: CDR1 GTSNPN, CDR2 SVGIG (reference sequence). PCR used 60 Vbeta primers and 13 Jbeta primers. The repertoire was sequenced with immunoSEQ multiplex PCR; TCRdb's copy has only in-frame clones and lacks some. This table has under 150,000 clones, about two thirds appearing once. V gene TRBV30 combines with J gene TRBJ2-3; possibly TRBD2 for D (6 bases). The sample comprised PBMCs. This clonotype was sampled from a human donor in good health. DNA for the CDR3: TGTGCCTGGAGTTTTCGGGGGTCTTCAGATACGCAGTATTTT. This codes for CAWSFRGSSDTQYF.